This T cell receptor beta chain was documented in a study of CD8 T cells in ankylosing spondylitis. Findings and caveats of the study: Peripheral blood samples showed relatively rare disease-linked clones, and these clones were CD8+. For ankylosing spondylitis blood, a TCR beta motif of about eight highly homologous variants appeared characteristic.

5'-RACE, quantitative and with molecular barcodes, yielded the TCR beta libraries. MiXCR, run by TCRdb on the 5' RACE reads, gives a single entry per CDR3 protein. The data hold some 140,000 distinct CDR3 sequences, with more than 5.5% observed a single time. This clonotype was found a few times. Its specificity is unknown. This CDR3 is 15 amino acids long. With 0 bases removed from V and 1 base from J, the gap between germline ends came to 9 bases. Germline lookup yields CDR1 LGHNA and CDR2 YNFKEQ. J is TRBJ1-2 and V is TRBV4-2; tentatively, D is TRBD1 (6 bases). The receptor comes from a female donor with ankylosing spondylitis or in good health (not recorded which). Sequencing input: blood, either unsorted or a sorted T cell fraction (not recorded which). CDR3 sequence: CASSQDRGNNYGYTF. Written as DNA, the CDR3 is TGTGCCAGCAGCCAAGATAGGGGGAATAACTATGGCTACACCTTC.